A few counts support the clone carrying this T cell receptor beta chain. What it binds is unknown. The data derive from a study of beta chain features in type 1 diabetes. A CD45RO/CCR7/CD25/CD127/CD95/CD27 panel sorted naive, central memory, regulatory and stem cell-like memory CD4+ cells. The CDR3 is made up of 11 amino acids. CDR1 is MGHDK and CDR2 is SYGVNS in the germline V gene. V lost 4 bases to trimming and J lost 3 bases, with 4 bases between them. General study findings and limits: People with Type 1 diabetes carried modestly yet significantly shorter TCRB CDR3s in all four CD4+ subsets. Sequencing the cDNA could make cells with high TCR expression show up more than they should.

Isolated RNA was reverse transcribed in full, so expressed TCRB transcripts were sequenced. The repertoire was sequenced with immunoSEQ multiplex PCR; TCRdb's copy has only in-frame clones and lacks some. This sample yields 300,000 to 400,000 clones, of which around 9.6% are seen a single time; around 0.66% belongs to the top ten. This chain links TRBV25-1 with TRBJ2-7; D unclear. The specimen was central memory CD4+ T cells from blood. The sequence was collected from a man younger than 45 with type 1 diabetes. CDR3 amino acids: CASSAYYEQYF. CDR3 DNA: TGTGCCAGCAGTGCCTACTACGAGCAGTACTTC.